Below, 26 T cell receptor beta chains from the same sample are listed, as sequenced in a study of blood T cell repertoires in COVID-19. The repertoire was sequenced with immunoSEQ multiplex PCR; TCRdb's copy has only in-frame clones and lacks some. The sample records about 120,000 clones, approximately 82% being singletons. The sequenced sample was peripheral blood. The receptors come from a woman older than 75 with acute or convalescent COVID-19.

The CDR3 region has the DNA TGCGCCAGCAGCTCGCAGGGTGGTACAGATACGCAGTATTTT. Protein product: CASSSQGGTDTQYF. The chain uses TRBV5-1 and TRBJ2-3, with a weak D call TRBD1 (5 bases). Germline lookup yields CDR1 SGHRS and CDR2 YFSETQ. The CDR3 loop spans 14 amino acids. The V gene lost 3 bases and the J gene lost 3 bases, with 11 bases spanning the gap.

The J gene is TRBJ2-2, the V gene TRBV5-4; 7 bases are shared with TRBD1. J was trimmed by 6 bases and V by 4 bases; bases with no gene match: 3. CDR1 SGHNT and CDR2 YYREEE come from the germline V gene (reference sequence). The CDR3 has 13 residues. CDR3 in DNA: TGTGCCAGCAGCATTCAGGGGGCCGGGGAGCTGTTTTTT. Residues: CASSIQGAGELFF.

This chain connects TRBV5-1 to TRBJ1-3; a weak D match, TRBD1 (5 bases). Trimming pared 4 bases from V and 0 bases from J, leaving 11 bases between. Germline V CDR1 and CDR2: SGHRS, YFSETQ. This CDR3 has 15 amino acids. The CDR3 DNA reads TGCGCCAGCAGCGTAGGACAAAACTCTGGAAACACCATATATTTT. Residues: CASSVGQNSGNTIYF.

Here the CDR3 reads CASSFGGGGNNSPLHF. The CDR3 DNA follows: TGCGCCAGCAGCTTTGGGGGGGGCGGAAATAATTCACCCCTCCACTTT. The V call is TRBV5-1, the J call TRBJ1-6; a weak D match, TRBD1 (6 bases). V was pared by 2 bases and J by 5 bases, with 14 bases between. Germline V gene data show CDR1 as SGHRS and CDR2 as YFSETQ. The CDR3 covers 16 residues. The complete variable domain, with remaining parts taken from reference TRBV5-1 and TRBJ1-6, reads KAGVTQTPRYLIKTRGQQVTLSCSPISGHRSVSWYQQTPGQGLQFLFEYFSETQRNKGNFPGRFSGRQFSNSRSEMNVSTLELGDSALYLCASSFGGGGNNSPLHFGNGTRLTVT.

This clone occurred a few times. The rearrangement joins TRBV10-3 to TRBJ1-3; possible D gene TRBD1, 6 bases. With 3 bases removed from V and 4 bases from J, the gap between germline ends came to 7 bases. Germline V CDR1 and CDR2: ENHRY, SYGVKD. The CDR3 has 13 residues. CDR3 coding DNA: TGTGCCATCAGTGAAGGGACAGGAAACACCATATATTTT. It specifies CAISEGTGNTIYF.

The gene calls are TRBV5-1 and TRBJ2-7; TRBD1 matches at 7 bases. V was pared by 2 bases and J by 0 bases, with 2 bases of the junction left unmatched. Looked up from germline, CDR1 is SGHRS and CDR2 is YFSETQ. This CDR3 contains 14 residues. CDR3 residues: CASSFGTVSYEQYF. Here the CDR3 DNA reads TGCGCCAGCAGCTTCGGGACAGTCTCCTACGAGCAGTACTTC. The full variable domain, in which reference TRBV5-1 and TRBJ2-7 provide the parts outside the CDR3, is KAGVTQTPRYLIKTRGQQVTLSCSPISGHRSVSWYQQTPGQGLQFLFEYFSETQRNKGNFPGRFSGRQFSNSRSEMNVSTLELGDSALYLCASSFGTVSYEQYFGPGTRLTVT.

This rearrangement joins TRBV30 to TRBJ2-1, with 7 bases lining up with TRBD1. This CDR3 is built from 16 residues. Germline V gives CDR1 GTSNPN, CDR2 SVGIG (reference sequence). Trimming removed 0 bases from V and 7 bases from J; junction bases left unmatched: 12. In nucleotides, the CDR3 is TGTGCCTGGAGTGTGGGTAGATGGCAGGGGGTAAATGAGCAGTTCTTC. It codes for CAWSVGRWQGVNEQFF.

The rearrangement uses TRBV6-2 or TRBV6-3 and TRBJ2-7, with D possibly TRBD2 on 5 matching bases. Germline CDR1 and CDR2: MNHEY and SVGEGT. CDR3 length: 14 residues. V was shortened by 1 base and J by 4 bases, with 11 bases between the two germline ends. The chain's CDR3 is CASSYLDYTYEQYF. The CDR3 DNA sequence: TGTGCCAGCAGTTACTTAGACTATACTTACGAGCAGTACTTC.

V gene TRBV5-4 combines with J gene TRBJ2-1; D might be TRBD2 (5 bases). V lost 4 bases and J lost 4, with 15 bases in between. The CDR3 covers 15 residues. Germline loops: CDR1 SGHNT, CDR2 YYREEE (reference sequence). In DNA form, the CDR3 reads TGTGCCAGCAGCCCAGGTCTAGCCGGTTACAATGAGCAGTTCTTC. This codes for CASSPGLAGYNEQFF.

The V call is TRBV6-2 or TRBV6-3, the J call TRBJ2-7, with a tentative D call TRBD2 (5 bases). The CDR3 runs to 14 residues. The V end was cut by 2 bases, the J end by 0 bases, with 8 bases between. Germline V lookup: CDR1 MNHEY, CDR2 SVGEGT. The CDR3 loop reads CASSYLASSYEQYF. The DNA of the CDR3 is TGTGCCAGCAGTTACCTAGCTAGCTCCTACGAGCAGTACTTC.

This clone was detected a few times. The chain carries TRBV7-9 and TRBJ2-5; tentatively, D is TRBD1 (5 bases). The CDR3 is 14 residues long. Germline CDR1 is SEHNR and CDR2 is FQNEAQ (reference sequence). Trimming took 4 bases from V and 1 from J, leaving 10 bases between them. DNA of the CDR3: TGTGCCAGCAGCTCACAGGACCTCCAAGAGACCCAGTACTTC. Its translation: CASSSQDLQETQYF. Filled out from reference TRBV7-9 and TRBJ2-5, the complete variable domain reads DTGVSQNPRHKITKRGQNVTFRCDPISEHNRLYWYRQTLGQGPEFLTYFQNEAQLEKSRLLSDRFSAERPKGSFSTLEIQRTEQGDSAMYLCASSSQDLQETQYFGPGTRLLVL.

J is TRBJ1-1 and V is TRBV29-1; TRBD1 agrees at 11 bases. Germline V gene lookup returns CDR1 SQVTM and CDR2 ANQGSEA. The CDR3 is 13 residues long. Trimming took 7 bases from V and 5 from J; bases not matched to a gene: 6. CDR3 DNA sequence: TGCAGCGCGGGGACAGGGGGTATTACTGAAGCTTTCTTT. Protein sequence: CSAGTGGITEAFF.

This clone showed up just a few times. V gene TRBV7-2 combines with J gene TRBJ2-7, with D possibly being TRBD1 (6 bases). The CDR3 runs to 14 residues. CDR1 SGHTA and CDR2 FQGNSA come from the germline V gene. V was clipped by 0 bases and J by 2 bases, with 8 bases between them. CDR3 residues: CASSLARGPYEQYF. CDR3 DNA: TGTGCCAGCAGCTTAGCCAGGGGCCCCTACGAGCAGTACTTC.

V gene TRBV7-9 combines with J gene TRBJ2-5, with 10 bases identical to TRBD2. The CDR3 is 16 residues long. The trim removed 3 bases at V and 2 bases at J, leaving 6 bases unmatched. Germline CDR1 and CDR2: SEHNR and FQNEAQ (reference sequence). The CDR3 DNA reads TGTGCCAGCAGCTTCAACTTAGCGGGGGGTCAAGAGACCCAGTACTTC. This gives the protein CASSFNLAGGQETQYF. Combining the CDR3 with reference TRBV7-9 and TRBJ2-5 gives the whole variable domain DTGVSQNPRHKITKRGQNVTFRCDPISEHNRLYWYRQTLGQGPEFLTYFQNEAQLEKSRLLSDRFSAERPKGSFSTLEIQRTEQGDSAMYLCASSFNLAGGQETQYFGPGTRLLVL.

The gene calls are TRBV6-2 or TRBV6-3 and TRBJ2-7; TRBD1 matches 10 bases. Trimming removed 1 base from V and 1 base from J; junction bases left unmatched: 1. The CDR3 spans 15 residues. Looked up from germline, CDR1 is MNHEY and CDR2 is SVGEGT. In DNA form, the CDR3 reads TGTGCCAGCAGTTACTGGGGACAGGGGTCCTACGAGCAGTACTTC. Translating it yields CASSYWGQGSYEQYF.

The rearrangement uses TRBV3-1 (or the pseudogene TRBV3-2) and TRBJ2-3; 11 bases match TRBD2. The CDR3 contains 18 residues. Germline CDR1 LGHDT, CDR2 YNNKEL (reference sequence). V dropped 5 bases and J dropped 1; count of bases not matched to a gene: 11. This chain's CDR3 is CASSVTSGSGWGTDTQYF. Written as DNA, the CDR3 is TGTGCCAGCAGCGTTACTAGCGGGAGTGGCTGGGGCACAGATACGCAGTATTTT.

The chain has TRBV4-1 and TRBJ1-6; 9 bases align to TRBD1. V shed 4 bases, J shed 8 bases, and the junction held 6 bases outside the gene matches. The V gene's germline CDR1 is MGHRA and CDR2 YSYEKL. CDR3 length: 15 residues. CDR3: CASSRDWDRDSPLHF. The CDR3 nucleotides read TGCGCCAGCAGCCGCGATTGGGACAGGGATTCACCCCTCCACTTT.

The chain links TRBV6-1 to TRBJ2-7; TRBD1 matches at 8 bases. CDR1 is MNHNS and CDR2 is SASEGT in the germline V gene. The CDR3 loop spans 15 amino acids. The V gene end was trimmed by 3 bases and the J gene end by 10 bases; junction bases not matched to a gene: 14. CDR3 sequence: CASSDTGTGSPYQYF. The CDR3 nucleotides are TGTGCCAGCAGTGACACCGGGACAGGTTCCCCCTACCAGTACTTC.

The chain combines TRBV4-1 with TRBJ1-4; unclear D gene. Germline assignment: CDR1 MGHRA and CDR2 YSYEKL. The CDR3 runs 12 residues. The V gene lost 4 bases and the J gene lost 8 bases, with 8 bases spanning the gap. The CDR3 reads CASSLDFEKLFF. The CDR3, as DNA: TGCGCCAGCAGCCTCGACTTCGAAAAACTGTTTTTT.

This rearrangement joins TRBV3-1 (or the pseudogene TRBV3-2) to TRBJ2-1, with 10 bases that match TRBD2. Trimming removed 6 bases from V and 4 bases from J; junction bases left unmatched: 6. CDR1 LGHDT and CDR2 YNNKEL come from the germline V gene (reference sequence). This CDR3 has 15 amino acids. CDR3 sequence reads: CASSPTSGVYNEQFF. CDR3 DNA sequence: TGTGCCAGCAGTCCCACTAGCGGGGTGTACAATGAGCAGTTCTTC.

The CDR3 region has the DNA TGTGCCAGCAGCCCCGCGCCGACAGGGAACGAGCAGTACTTC. This encodes CASSPAPTGNEQYF. The chain is built from TRBV28 and TRBJ2-7; 7 bases align to TRBD1. The CDR3 is 14 residues long. Germline V gives CDR1 MDHEN, CDR2 SYDVKM. J was trimmed by 5 bases and V by 6 bases; bases with no gene match: 10.

The chain is built from TRBV5-1 and TRBJ1-6; D might be TRBD1 (5 bases). CDR1 and CDR2 (germline): SGHRS, YFSETQ. This CDR3 contains 15 residues. Trimming removed 0 bases at V and 8 bases at J, with 12 bases between. The CDR3 sequence is CASSLGGRVDSPLHF. CDR3 bases: TGCGCCAGCAGCTTGGGGGGCAGGGTTGATTCACCCCTCCACTTT.

The rearrangement links TRBV28 to TRBJ2-7; 7 bases match TRBD1. The CDR3 loop spans 17 amino acids. The V gene end was trimmed by 3 bases and the J gene end by 0 bases; junction bases not matched to a gene: 11. Per the germline V gene, CDR1 is MDHEN and CDR2 is SYDVKM. In DNA form, the CDR3 reads TGTGCCAGCAGTTTGGTAGGGGGCGGATTCACCTCCTACGAGCAGTACTTC. Translated, it gives CASSLVGGGFTSYEQYF.

V gene TRBV3-1 (or the pseudogene TRBV3-2) combines with J gene TRBJ1-3; D remains unclear. The CDR3 loop spans 12 amino acids. Germline loops: CDR1 LGHDT, CDR2 YNNKEL (reference sequence). Trimming took off 5 bases at V and 5 bases at J, with 7 bases between the two ends. CDR3 DNA: TGTGCCAGCAGCTACTCCAGAAACACCATATATTTT. This sequence encodes CASSYSRNTIYF.

This chain links TRBV6-5 with TRBJ2-3, with 10 bases matching TRBD1. V gave up 4 bases and J gave up 4 bases; unmatched junction bases: 5. This CDR3 is 15 amino acids long. Germline V gene data show CDR1 as MNHEY and CDR2 as SVGAGI. CDR3 in amino acids: CASSSRDRGPDTQYF. Written as DNA, the CDR3 is TGTGCCAGCAGTTCTCGGGACAGGGGTCCAGATACGCAGTATTTT.

This clone was observed a single time. The CDR3 DNA is TGTGCCAGCAGCTCCCAGGGGAGGGGCCATCAGAGAGGAGAGACCCAGTACTTC. Protein sequence: CASSSQGRGHQRGETQYF. V is TRBV9 and J is TRBJ2-5, with D possibly matching TRBD2 (7 bases). This CDR3 has 18 residues. V lost 4 bases to trimming and J lost 4 bases, with 26 bases between them. Germline V lookup: CDR1 SGDLS, CDR2 YYNGEE.